One sample yielded the 17 T cell receptor beta chains listed below, sequenced in a study of T cell repertoires in cytomegalovirus infection. TCRdb re-called the reads with MiXCR, one entry per CDR3 protein. The table includes 150,000 to 200,000 distinct CDR3 sequences, about 15% detected once. The sample was PBMCs. All receptors come from a human donor in good health (CMV status not recorded). Some clones in this sample may be carry-over from other donors' samples.

This chain connects TRBV4-1 to TRBJ2-2; no clear D. Looked up from germline, CDR1 is MGHRA and CDR2 is YSYEKL. The CDR3 totals 13 residues. Trimming removed 0 bases from V and 5 bases from J, with 4 bases in between. CDR3 protein: CASSQDWTGELFF. CDR3 DNA sequence: TGCGCCAGCAGCCAAGATTGGACCGGGGAGCTGTTTTTT.

The chain employs TRBV19 and TRBJ2-2; either TRBD1 or TRBD2 may fit D (5 bases each). The CDR3 totals 16 residues. The germline V gene encodes CDR1 LNHDA and CDR2 SQIVND (reference sequence). Trimming took off 7 bases at V and 0 bases at J, with 15 bases between the two ends. CDR3 coding DNA: TGTGCCAGTACCCCCCGTATGGGGGCGAACACCGGGGAGCTGTTTTTT. Translation gives CASTPRMGANTGELFF. The complete variable domain, with remaining parts taken from reference TRBV19 and TRBJ2-2, reads DGGITQSPKYLFRKEGQNVTLSCEQNLNHDAMYWYRQDPGQGLRLIYYSQIVNDFQKGDIAEGYSVSREKKESFPLTVTSAQKNPTAFYLCASTPRMGANTGELFFGEGSRLTVL.

The V gene is TRBV18, the J gene TRBJ2-1, with 8 nucleotides matching TRBD2. The CDR3 is 15 amino acids. The junction had 10 bases not matched to a gene; V was cut back by 3 bases and J by 9 bases. Germline lookup yields CDR1 KGHSH and CDR2 LQKENI. CDR3 DNA sequence: TGTGCCAGCTCACCCAAGGTGTTTCTAGCGGGTGAGCAGTTCTTC. This gives the protein CASSPKVFLAGEQFF. The full variable domain, completed using reference TRBV18 and TRBJ2-1, is NAGVMQNPRHLVRRRGQEARLRCSPMKGHSHVYWYRQLPEEGLKFMVYLQKENIIDESGMPKERFSAEFPKEGPSILRIQQVVRGDSAAYFCASSPKVFLAGEQFFGPGTRLTVL.

The sample holds many counts of this clonotype. The chain uses TRBV6-1 and TRBJ1-1; D ambiguous. V lost 4 bases, J lost 1 base, and 16 bases lay in between. The CDR3 covers 16 residues. Per germline, CDR1 MNHNS and CDR2 SASEGT. The CDR3 spells CASSAWTGLTNTEAFF. CDR3 nucleotides: TGTGCCAGCAGTGCTTGGACGGGATTAACGAACACTGAAGCTTTCTTT.

V gene TRBV7-9 combines with J gene TRBJ2-7, with TRBD2 matching 10 bases. CDR3 size: 17 residues. In germline, CDR1 is SEHNR, CDR2 FQNEAQ (reference sequence). Trimming removed 3 bases from V and 2 bases from J; junction bases left unmatched: 10. In DNA, the CDR3 is TGTGCCAGCAGCTTGCCCGGACTAGCGGACCTTACCTACGAGCAGTACTTC. Its translation is CASSLPGLADLTYEQYF.

This clonotype turned up a few times. This rearrangement joins TRBV7-9 to TRBJ2-5; D is unclear. V lost 3 bases to trimming and J lost 4 bases, with 15 bases between them. The CDR3 loop spans 15 amino acids. Germline lookup yields CDR1 SEHNR and CDR2 FQNEAQ (reference sequence). Here the CDR3 reads CASSFGSGTGETQYF. The CDR3 nucleotides are TGTGCCAGCAGCTTCGGGTCGGGTACCGGAGAGACCCAGTACTTC. The variable domain in full, completed from reference TRBV7-9 and TRBJ2-5, reads DTGVSQNPRHKITKRGQNVTFRCDPISEHNRLYWYRQTLGQGPEFLTYFQNEAQLEKSRLLSDRFSAERPKGSFSTLEIQRTEQGDSAMYLCASSFGSGTGETQYFGPGTRLLVL.

This clonotype was seen a few times. The CDR3 DNA sequence: TGTGCCAGCCGTAGTACGCAGGGTAGAGACACTGAAGCTTTCTTT. Residues: CASRSTQGRDTEAFF. V gene TRBV19 combines with J gene TRBJ1-1; weak D call: TRBD1 (5 bases). Germline CDR1 LNHDA, CDR2 SQIVND (reference sequence). The CDR3 consists of 15 residues. Trimming stripped 9 bases from V and 3 bases from J, with 20 bases between.

This clonotype ranks as medium-sized. The chain recombines TRBV29-1 with TRBJ2-1; the D call may be TRBD1 or TRBD2 (6 bases each). Per the germline V gene, CDR1 is SQVTM and CDR2 is ANQGSEA. This CDR3 is built from 16 residues. V gave up 5 bases and J gave up 9 bases, with 26 bases separating them. Here the CDR3 DNA reads TGCAGCGTTCCATCTAGGATAAGCGGAAAGGGGGGTGAGCAGTTCTTC. Amino acids: CSVPSRISGKGGEQFF.

This clonotype was seen a handful of times. The chain recombines TRBV4-3 with TRBJ2-7; no reliable D call. Germline assignment: CDR1 LGHNA and CDR2 YSLEER. This CDR3 has 18 residues. Trimming removed 1 base at V and 4 bases at J, with 23 bases between. Written as DNA, the CDR3 is TGCGCCAGCAGCCAAGTTTTGGGTTCGCCCACTCTCTGGTACGAGCAGTACTTC. Its translation: CASSQVLGSPTLWYEQYF.

Many counts were recorded for this clonotype. The V gene is TRBV11-1, the J gene TRBJ2-7, with 8 positions matching TRBD1. CDR3 length: 14 residues. Germline CDR1 SGHAT, CDR2 FQDESV (reference sequence). The junction had 12 bases not matched to a gene; V was cut back by 8 bases and J by 6 bases. CDR3 nucleotides: TGTGCCAGCTCGTATACAGGGGGACGAGGCGAGCAGTACTTC. Protein: CASSYTGGRGEQYF.

This clonotype was observed a handful of times. V and J are TRBV5-1 and TRBJ2-7, with 7 bases fitting TRBD2. The V gene end was trimmed by 1 base and the J gene end by 0 bases; junction bases not matched to a gene: 4. The CDR3 length is 15 residues. Per the germline V gene, CDR1 is SGHRS and CDR2 is YFSETQ. CDR3 in DNA: TGCGCCAGCAGCTTGTACGGGGGGAGCTCCTACGAGCAGTACTTC. Translation gives CASSLYGGSSYEQYF.

V and J are TRBV4-1 and TRBJ1-1; 11 nucleotides agree with TRBD1. J lost 5 bases, V lost 4 bases, and 3 bases had no gene match. The CDR3 sequence is 14 residues long. Germline CDR1 and CDR2: MGHRA and YSYEKL. The CDR3 DNA sequence: TGCGCCAGCAGCCTCTGGGACAGGGGGACTGAAGCTTTCTTT. Protein: CASSLWDRGTEAFF.

This clonotype was detected ten times or more. The J gene is TRBJ2-1, the V gene TRBV28; 8 bases align to TRBD2. CDR3 length: 20 residues. The germline V gene has CDR1 MDHEN and CDR2 SYDVKM. V gave up 2 bases and J gave up 5 bases; unmatched junction bases: 20. The CDR3 protein is CASSLIVVRTGTRLNNEQFF. The CDR3, as DNA: TGTGCCAGCAGTTTAATCGTCGTAAGGACCGGGACTAGGCTAAACAATGAGCAGTTCTTC.

About this clonotype: This may stem from a read error, because a much larger clone lies one nucleotide away. The chain uses TRBV6-5 and TRBJ1-1; D might be TRBD1 (5 bases). This CDR3 spans 13 amino acids. The germline V gene has CDR1 MNHEY and CDR2 SVGAGI. DNA for the CDR3: TGTGCCAGCAGTTACTCGGGGGGGACTGAAGCTTCCTTT. The encoded protein is CASSYSGGTEASF.

This clonotype was seen a few times. V gene TRBV20-1 combines with J gene TRBJ2-7, with 14 bases that match TRBD2. The germline V gene encodes CDR1 DFQATT and CDR2 SNEGSKA (reference sequence). J gave up 4 bases and V 3 bases, and 5 bases lay outside the gene matches. This CDR3 has 15 residues. The DNA for the CDR3 is TGCAGTGCTAGTGATGGGACTAGCGGGAGATACGAGCAGTACTTC. It translates to CSASDGTSGRYEQYF.

V gene TRBV7-3 combines with J gene TRBJ2-3, with a possible D match to TRBD2 (6 bases). Trimming shortened V by 2 bases and J by 5 bases, and 20 bases separated the two germline ends. The CDR3 is 17 residues long. Per germline, CDR1 SGHTA and CDR2 FQGTGA. The CDR3, as DNA: TGTGCCAGCAGCTTAGGGGTCTTCGGGAGCTGGGAAGATACGCAGTATTTT. It codes for CASSLGVFGSWEDTQYF.

This clonotype has ten or more counts. The chain links TRBV18 to TRBJ1-2, with no clear D. The CDR3 runs 14 residues. Germline V lookup: CDR1 KGHSH, CDR2 LQKENI. Deletions cut 0 bases from V and 8 bases from J, with 13 bases between. The CDR3 DNA is TGTGCCAGCTCACCACCCTCAGAGAAAGAAGGCTACACCTTC. This codes for CASSPPSEKEGYTF.